This is a list of T cell receptor beta chains from one sample in a study of T-cell memory formation after mild COVID-19. TCRdb itself ran the 5' RACE reads through MiXCR, one entry per CDR3 protein. The repertoire has under 300,000 distinct CDR3 sequences, over 8.5% of them found once; the top ten carry 22%. The material sequenced was PBMCs or a T cell subset sorted from them (not recorded which). The origin of the receptors is a man aged 18-30 years who had mild COVID-19 (a few samples of this study predate the infection). Cell type and time point are not known. The CDR3 runs from the conserved cysteine through the conserved F or W. Each record gives: CDR3 protein, CDR3 DNA, clone size, J gene, V gene, D gene. A D gene is named only where the DNA matches it firmly. Size values are once, few and many counts, or a class for expanded clones, and some rows have none.

CDR3 protein: CASSLSVTDTQYF
CDR3 DNA: TGTGCCAGCAGTTTATCAGTTACAGATACGCAGTATTTT
clone size: many
J gene: TRBJ2-3
V gene: TRBV12-3/TRBV12-4
D gene: NA

CDR3 protein: CSVEAGSGATQYF
CDR3 DNA: TGCAGCGTTGAAGCCGGCTCCGGGGCGACCCAGTACTTC
clone size: few
J gene: TRBJ2-5
V gene: TRBV29-1
D gene: NA

CDR3 protein: CASSPTNLETQYF
CDR3 DNA: TGTGCCAGCAGCCCGACAAACCTAGAGACCCAGTACTTC
clone size: NA
J gene: TRBJ2-5
V gene: TRBV7-6
D gene: NA

CDR3 protein: CATSESDRGWTGELFF
CDR3 DNA: TGTGCCACCAGTGAAAGTGACAGGGGGTGGACCGGGGAGCTGTTTTTT
clone size: few
J gene: TRBJ2-2
V gene: TRBV24-1
D gene: TRBD1

CDR3 protein: CASSVGASSGPQETQYF
CDR3 DNA: TGTGCCAGCAGCGTAGGGGCCTCTAGCGGACCCCAAGAGACCCAGTACTTC
clone size: few
J gene: TRBJ2-5
V gene: TRBV9
D gene: TRBD2

CDR3 protein: CASSQDRVTYNEQFF
CDR3 DNA: TGCGCCAGCAGCCAAGACAGGGTCACCTACAATGAGCAGTTCTTC
clone size: NA
J gene: TRBJ2-1
V gene: TRBV4-3
D gene: NA

CDR3 protein: CASSPGGAETQYF
CDR3 DNA: TGTGCCAGCTCACCCGGGGGTGCAGAGACCCAGTACTTC
clone size: few
J gene: TRBJ2-5
V gene: TRBV18
D gene: NA

CDR3 protein: CASSEESWLYGYTF
CDR3 DNA: TGTGCCAGCAGTGAAGAGAGTTGGCTCTATGGCTACACCTTC
clone size: few
J gene: TRBJ1-2
V gene: TRBV6-1
D gene: NA

CDR3 protein: CASSLSDRDIYEQYF
CDR3 DNA: TGTGCCAGCAGCTTATCTGACAGGGACATCTACGAGCAGTACTTC
clone size: few
J gene: TRBJ2-7
V gene: TRBV7-2
D gene: TRBD1

CDR3 protein: CASRAGTSYEQYF
CDR3 DNA: TGTGCCAGCAGGGCAGGGACTTCCTACGAGCAGTACTTC
clone size: few
J gene: TRBJ2-7
V gene: TRBV6-5
D gene: NA

CDR3 protein: CASSLWGFGDTEAFF
CDR3 DNA: TGTGCCAGCAGCCTATGGGGGTTCGGCGACACTGAAGCTTTCTTT
clone size: few
J gene: TRBJ1-1
V gene: TRBV28
D gene: NA

CDR3 protein: CASSLGFPGDSNQPQHF
CDR3 DNA: TGTGCCAGCAGCTTAGGGTTCCCGGGGGATAGCAATCAGCCCCAGCATTTT
clone size: NA
J gene: TRBJ1-5
V gene: TRBV7-2
D gene: NA

CDR3 protein: CASSSDRGTYNEQFF
CDR3 DNA: TGTGCCAGCAGCTCGGACAGGGGAACCTACAATGAGCAGTTCTTC
clone size: few
J gene: TRBJ2-1
V gene: TRBV7-8
D gene: TRBD1

CDR3 protein: CAISQTANYGYTF
CDR3 DNA: TGTGCCATCAGTCAAACAGCCAACTATGGCTACACCTTC
clone size: few
J gene: TRBJ1-2
V gene: TRBV10-3
D gene: NA

CDR3 protein: CASSQAGTGASYEQYF
CDR3 DNA: TGTGCCAGCAGCCAAGCCGGGACAGGCGCCTCCTACGAGCAGTACTTC
clone size: NA
J gene: TRBJ2-7
V gene: TRBV4-2
D gene: TRBD1

CDR3 protein: CASSRSTGTGGGQFF
CDR3 DNA: TGCGCCAGCAGCCGATCGACCGGGACAGGGGGCGGGCAGTTCTTC
clone size: few
J gene: TRBJ2-1
V gene: TRBV5-1
D gene: TRBD1

CDR3 protein: CASSWASGVADTQYF
CDR3 DNA: TGTGCCAGCAGCTGGGCTAGCGGGGTTGCAGATACGCAGTATTTT
clone size: many
J gene: TRBJ2-3
V gene: TRBV7-2
D gene: TRBD2

CDR3 protein: CASSFDSGETQYF
CDR3 DNA: TGTGCCAGCAGCTTTGACTCGGGGGAGACCCAGTACTTC
clone size: NA
J gene: TRBJ2-5
V gene: TRBV5-5
D gene: NA

CDR3 protein: CASSQQPGQLNTEAFF
CDR3 DNA: TGCGCCAGCAGCCAGCAACCGGGACAGCTCAACACTGAAGCTTTCTTT
clone size: few
J gene: TRBJ1-1
V gene: TRBV4-1
D gene: TRBD1

CDR3 protein: CASSVPRGDEAFF
CDR3 DNA: TGTGCCAGCAGTGTACCTCGGGGGGATGAAGCTTTCTTT
clone size: NA
J gene: TRBJ1-1
V gene: TRBV6-5
D gene: NA

CDR3 protein: CASSPWTAGGYTF
CDR3 DNA: TGTGCCAGCAGCCCCTGGACCGCGGGGGGCTACACCTTC
clone size: NA
J gene: TRBJ1-2
V gene: TRBV7-9
D gene: NA

CDR3 protein: CSANRFNAEAFF
CDR3 DNA: TGCAGTGCTAACCGCTTTAATGCTGAAGCTTTCTTT
clone size: few
J gene: TRBJ1-1
V gene: TRBV20-1
D gene: NA

CDR3 protein: CASSWGQGGDTQYF
CDR3 DNA: TGTGCCAGCAGCTGGGGACAGGGGGGGGATACGCAGTATTTT
clone size: NA
J gene: TRBJ2-3
V gene: TRBV5-4
D gene: TRBD1

CDR3 protein: CATSRGADYGYTF
CDR3 DNA: TGTGCCACCAGTAGGGGGGCTGACTATGGCTACACCTTC
clone size: NA
J gene: TRBJ1-2
V gene: TRBV24-1
D gene: NA